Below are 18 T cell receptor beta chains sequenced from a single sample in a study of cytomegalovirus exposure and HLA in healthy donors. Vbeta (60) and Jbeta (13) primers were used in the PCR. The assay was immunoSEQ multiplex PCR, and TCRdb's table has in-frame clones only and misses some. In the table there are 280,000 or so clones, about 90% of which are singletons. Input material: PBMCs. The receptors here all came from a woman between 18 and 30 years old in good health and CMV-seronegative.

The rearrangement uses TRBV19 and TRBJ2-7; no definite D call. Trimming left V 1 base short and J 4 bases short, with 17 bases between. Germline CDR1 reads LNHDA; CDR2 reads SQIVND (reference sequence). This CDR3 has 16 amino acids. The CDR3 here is CASSIVWQAVMYEQYF. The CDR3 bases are TGTGCCAGTAGTATAGTCTGGCAGGCAGTAATGTACGAGCAGTACTTC. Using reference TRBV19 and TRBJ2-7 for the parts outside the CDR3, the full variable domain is DGGITQSPKYLFRKEGQNVTLSCEQNLNHDAMYWYRQDPGQGLRLIYYSQIVNDFQKGDIAEGYSVSREKKESFPLTVTSAQKNPTAFYLCASSIVWQAVMYEQYFGPGTRLTVT.

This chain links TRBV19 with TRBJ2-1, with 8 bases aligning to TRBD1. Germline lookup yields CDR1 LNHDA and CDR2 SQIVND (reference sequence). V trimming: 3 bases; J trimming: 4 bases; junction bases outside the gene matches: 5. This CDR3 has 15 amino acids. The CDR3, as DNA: TGTGCCAGTAGTATTGGGACAGGACTATACAATGAGCAGTTCTTC. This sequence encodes CASSIGTGLYNEQFF. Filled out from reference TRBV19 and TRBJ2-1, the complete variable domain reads DGGITQSPKYLFRKEGQNVTLSCEQNLNHDAMYWYRQDPGQGLRLIYYSQIVNDFQKGDIAEGYSVSREKKESFPLTVTSAQKNPTAFYLCASSIGTGLYNEQFFGPGTRLTVL.

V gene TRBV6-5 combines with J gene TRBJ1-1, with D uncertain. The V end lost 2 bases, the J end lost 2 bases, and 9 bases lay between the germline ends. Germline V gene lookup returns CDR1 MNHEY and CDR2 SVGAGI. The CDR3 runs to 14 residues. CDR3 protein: CASSYGRTNTEAFF. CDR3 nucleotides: TGTGCCAGCAGTTACGGACGGACTAACACTGAAGCTTTCTTT.

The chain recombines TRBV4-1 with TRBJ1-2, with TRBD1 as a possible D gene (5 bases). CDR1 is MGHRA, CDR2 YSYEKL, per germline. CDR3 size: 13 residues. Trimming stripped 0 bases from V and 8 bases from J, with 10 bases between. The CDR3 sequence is CASSQDRDWGYTF. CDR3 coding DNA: TGCGCCAGCAGCCAAGACAGGGACTGGGGCTACACCTTC.

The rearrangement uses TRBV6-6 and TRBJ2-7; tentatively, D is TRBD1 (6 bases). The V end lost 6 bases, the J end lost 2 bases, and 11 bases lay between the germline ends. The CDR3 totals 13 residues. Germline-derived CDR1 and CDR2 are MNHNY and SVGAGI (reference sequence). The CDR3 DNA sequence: TGTGCCAGCAGCCCGGGACAAACCTACGAGCAGTACTTC. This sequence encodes CASSPGQTYEQYF.

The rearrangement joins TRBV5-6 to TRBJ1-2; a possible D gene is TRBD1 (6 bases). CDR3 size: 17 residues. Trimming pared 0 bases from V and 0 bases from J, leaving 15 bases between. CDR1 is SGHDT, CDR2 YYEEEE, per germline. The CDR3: CASSLVGRGKTNYGYTF. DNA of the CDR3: TGTGCCAGCAGCTTGGTGGGGAGGGGGAAGACTAACTATGGCTACACCTTC.

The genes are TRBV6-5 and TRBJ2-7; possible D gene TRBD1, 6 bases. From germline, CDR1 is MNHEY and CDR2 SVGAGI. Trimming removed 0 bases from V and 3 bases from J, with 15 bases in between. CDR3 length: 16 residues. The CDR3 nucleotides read TGTGCCAGCAGTTACTCTGGGGCAGGGGAATTCTACGAGCAGTACTTC. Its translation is CASSYSGAGEFYEQYF.

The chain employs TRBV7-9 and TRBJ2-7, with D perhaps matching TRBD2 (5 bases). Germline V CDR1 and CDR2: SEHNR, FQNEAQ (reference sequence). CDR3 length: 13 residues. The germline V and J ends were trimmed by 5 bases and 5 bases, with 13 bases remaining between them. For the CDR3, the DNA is TGTGCCAGCAGCCCCGAGGGTGGAAACGAGCAGTACTTC. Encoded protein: CASSPEGGNEQYF.

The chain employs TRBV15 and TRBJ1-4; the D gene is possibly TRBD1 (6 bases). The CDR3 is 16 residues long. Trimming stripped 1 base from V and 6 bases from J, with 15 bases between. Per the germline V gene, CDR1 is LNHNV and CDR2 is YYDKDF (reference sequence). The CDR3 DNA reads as TGTGCCACCAGCAGAGGAAAGACAGGAGATGATGAAAAACTGTTTTTT. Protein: CATSRGKTGDDEKLFF.

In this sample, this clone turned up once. CDR3 loop: CSVVVLPGQENIQYF. CDR3 DNA: TGCAGCGTTGTCGTTTTGCCGGGACAGGAAAACATTCAGTACTTC. This chain links TRBV29-1 with TRBJ2-4; 8 bases are a match to TRBD1. V shed 4 bases, J shed 5 bases, and the junction held 10 bases outside the gene matches. In germline, CDR1 is SQVTM, CDR2 ANQGSEA. This CDR3 region has 15 residues.

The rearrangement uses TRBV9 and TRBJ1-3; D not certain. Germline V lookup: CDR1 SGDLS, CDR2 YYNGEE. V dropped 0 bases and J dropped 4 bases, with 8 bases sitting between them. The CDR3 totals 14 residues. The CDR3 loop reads CASSVGSTGNTIYF. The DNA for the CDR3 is TGTGCCAGCAGCGTAGGAAGTACAGGAAACACCATATATTTT.

DNA of the CDR3: TGTGCCAGCAGTTTTGGGACAGGGGCTCGCTACGAGCAGTACTTC. Protein: CASSFGTGARYEQYF. V usage is TRBV27 and J usage is TRBJ2-7; 10 bases align to TRBD1. V lost 3 bases, J lost 3 bases, and 5 bases stayed unmatched. Germline CDR1 is MNHEY and CDR2 is SMNVEV (reference sequence). CDR3 size: 15 residues.

The CDR3 region is CAWSVRSSGGARLGKETQYF. The CDR3 nucleotides are TGTGCCTGGAGTGTGCGGTCTAGCGGGGGGGCTCGGCTGGGAAAAGAGACCCAGTACTTC. This sequence joins TRBV30 and TRBJ2-5; TRBD2 matches 12 bases. The V gene end was trimmed by 0 bases and the J gene end by 3 bases; junction bases not matched to a gene: 17. Germline CDR1 reads GTSNPN; CDR2 reads SVGIG (reference sequence). This CDR3 spans 20 amino acids.

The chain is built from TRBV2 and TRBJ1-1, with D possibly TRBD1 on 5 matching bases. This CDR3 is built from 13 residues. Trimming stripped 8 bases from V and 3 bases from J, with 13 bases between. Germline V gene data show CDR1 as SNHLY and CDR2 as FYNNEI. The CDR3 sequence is CASPWGGDTEAFF. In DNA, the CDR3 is TGTGCCAGCCCCTGGGGCGGAGACACTGAAGCTTTCTTT.

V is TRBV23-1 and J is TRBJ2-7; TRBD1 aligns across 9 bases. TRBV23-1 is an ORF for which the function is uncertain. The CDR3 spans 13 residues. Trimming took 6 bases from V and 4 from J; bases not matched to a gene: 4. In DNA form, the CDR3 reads TGCGCCAGCAGCGAAGACAGGGGGTACGAGCAGTACTTC. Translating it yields CASSEDRGYEQYF.

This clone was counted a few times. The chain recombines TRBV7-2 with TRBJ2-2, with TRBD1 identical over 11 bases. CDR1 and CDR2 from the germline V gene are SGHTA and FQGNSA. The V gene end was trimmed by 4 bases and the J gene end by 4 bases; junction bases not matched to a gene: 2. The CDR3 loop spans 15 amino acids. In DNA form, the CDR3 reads TGTGCCAGCAGCTGGGGACAGGGGGTCACCGGGGAGCTGTTTTTT. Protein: CASSWGQGVTGELFF.

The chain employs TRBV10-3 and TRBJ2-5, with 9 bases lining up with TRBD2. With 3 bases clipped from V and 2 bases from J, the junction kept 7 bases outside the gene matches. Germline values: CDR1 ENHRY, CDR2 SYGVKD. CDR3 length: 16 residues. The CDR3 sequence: CAISERGGGGQETQYF. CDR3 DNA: TGTGCCATCAGTGAAAGGGGCGGGGGGGGTCAAGAGACCCAGTACTTC.

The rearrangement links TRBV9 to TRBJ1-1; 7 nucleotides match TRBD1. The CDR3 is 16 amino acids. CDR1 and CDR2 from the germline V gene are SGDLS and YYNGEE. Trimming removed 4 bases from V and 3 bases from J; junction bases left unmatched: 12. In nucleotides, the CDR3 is TGTGCCAGCAGCTTTCGGACAGGTGGCGAACACACTGAAGCTTTCTTT. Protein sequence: CASSFRTGGEHTEAFF.